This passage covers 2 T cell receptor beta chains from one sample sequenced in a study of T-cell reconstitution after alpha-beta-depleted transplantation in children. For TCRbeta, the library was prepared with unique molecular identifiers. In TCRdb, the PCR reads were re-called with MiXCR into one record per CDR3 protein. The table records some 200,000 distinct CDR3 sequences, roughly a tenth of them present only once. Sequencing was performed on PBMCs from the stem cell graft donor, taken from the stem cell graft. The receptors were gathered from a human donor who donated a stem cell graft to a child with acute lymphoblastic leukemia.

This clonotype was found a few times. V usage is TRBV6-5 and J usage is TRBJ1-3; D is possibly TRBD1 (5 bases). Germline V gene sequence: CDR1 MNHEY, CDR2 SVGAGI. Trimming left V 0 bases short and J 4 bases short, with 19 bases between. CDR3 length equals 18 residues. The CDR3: CASSYSSGGASVGNTIYF. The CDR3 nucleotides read TGTGCCAGCAGTTACTCGTCCGGCGGGGCGAGTGTCGGAAACACCATATATTTT.

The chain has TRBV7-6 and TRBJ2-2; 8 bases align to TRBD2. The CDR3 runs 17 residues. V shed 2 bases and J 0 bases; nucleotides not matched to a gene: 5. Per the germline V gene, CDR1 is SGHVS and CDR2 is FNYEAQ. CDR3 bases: TGTGCCAGCAGCTTATATCTAGCGGGCTCGAACACCGGGGAGCTGTTTTTT. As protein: CASSLYLAGSNTGELFF.